Described below is a single T cell receptor (beta chain) sequence and its context. Its specificity is not known. Germline lookup yields CDR1 SGHRS and CDR2 YFSETQ. Trimming pared 0 bases from V and 2 bases from J, leaving 12 bases between. CDR3 length equals 16 residues. This sample is part of a study of T cell responses to AZD1222 COVID-19 vaccine. The study's findings and limits: Just six AZD1222 recipients were seropositive at baseline. Vaccine-related CD4 TCRs covered spike, predominating at 160-218 and 743-854.

Only in-frame clones appear in the TCRdb table, and some are missing; sequencing was by immunoSEQ multiplex PCR. Of about 47,000 clones in the sample, approximately 79% were seen once. The receptor was derived from an adult in good health. This material consisted of peripheral blood, taken on day 0 of MenACWY control vaccination. The chain uses TRBV5-1 and TRBJ2-1; a possible D gene is TRBD2 (7 bases). The CDR3 bases are TGCGCCAGCAGCTTGGGTTTGCGGGGGCCCTACAATGAGCAGTTCTTC. Amino acids: CASSLGLRGPYNEQFF.